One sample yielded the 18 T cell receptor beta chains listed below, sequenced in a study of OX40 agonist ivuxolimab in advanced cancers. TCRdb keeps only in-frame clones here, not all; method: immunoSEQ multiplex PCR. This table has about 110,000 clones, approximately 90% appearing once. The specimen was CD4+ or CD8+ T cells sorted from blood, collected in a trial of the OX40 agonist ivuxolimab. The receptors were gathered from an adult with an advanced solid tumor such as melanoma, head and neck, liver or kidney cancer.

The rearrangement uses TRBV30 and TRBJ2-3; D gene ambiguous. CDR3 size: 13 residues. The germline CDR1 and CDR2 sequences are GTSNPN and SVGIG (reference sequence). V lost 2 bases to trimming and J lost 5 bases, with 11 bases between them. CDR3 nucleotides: TGTGCCTGGAGTCCGACGATTGTAGATACGCAGTATTTT. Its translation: CAWSPTIVDTQYF. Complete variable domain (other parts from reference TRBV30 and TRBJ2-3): SQTIHQWPATLVQPVGSPLSLECTVEGTSNPNLYWYRQAAGRGLQLLFYSVGIGQISSEVPQNLSASRPQDRQFILSSKKLLLSDSGFYLCAWSPTIVDTQYFGPGTRLTVL.

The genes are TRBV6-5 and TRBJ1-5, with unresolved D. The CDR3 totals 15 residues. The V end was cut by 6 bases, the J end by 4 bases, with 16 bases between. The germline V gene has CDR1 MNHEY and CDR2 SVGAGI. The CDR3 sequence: CASSPNSLRNQPQHF. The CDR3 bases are TGTGCCAGCAGCCCCAACAGCCTGAGGAATCAGCCCCAGCATTTT.

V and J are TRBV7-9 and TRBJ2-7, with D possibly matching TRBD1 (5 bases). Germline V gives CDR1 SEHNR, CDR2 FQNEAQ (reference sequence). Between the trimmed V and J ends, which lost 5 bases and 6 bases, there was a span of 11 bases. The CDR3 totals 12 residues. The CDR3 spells CASSLQVSEQYF. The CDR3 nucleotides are TGTGCCAGCAGCCTACAGGTTTCCGAGCAGTACTTC.

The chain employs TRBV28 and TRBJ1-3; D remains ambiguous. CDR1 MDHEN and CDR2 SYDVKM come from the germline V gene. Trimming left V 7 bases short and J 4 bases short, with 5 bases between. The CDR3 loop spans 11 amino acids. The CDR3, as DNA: TGTGCCAGCACTTCCGGAAACACCATATATTTT. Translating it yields CASTSGNTIYF. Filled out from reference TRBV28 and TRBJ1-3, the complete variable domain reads DVKVTQSSRYLVKRTGEKVFLECVQDMDHENMFWYRQDPGLGLRLIYFSYDVKMKEKGDIPEGYSVSREKKERFSLILESASTNQTSMYLCASTSGNTIYFGEGSWLTVV.

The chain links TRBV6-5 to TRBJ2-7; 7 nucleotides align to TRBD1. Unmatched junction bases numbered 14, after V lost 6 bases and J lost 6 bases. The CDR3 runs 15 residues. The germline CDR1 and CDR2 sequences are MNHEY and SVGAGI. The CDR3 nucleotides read TGTGCCAGCAGCAAACCGGGACAGAGACCCCTCGAGCAGTACTTC. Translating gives CASSKPGQRPLEQYF.

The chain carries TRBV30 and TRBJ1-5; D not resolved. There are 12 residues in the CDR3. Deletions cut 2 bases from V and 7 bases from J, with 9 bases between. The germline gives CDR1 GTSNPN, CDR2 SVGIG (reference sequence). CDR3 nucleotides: TGTGCCTGGAGTTTGGTCGGACAGCCCCAGCATTTT. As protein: CAWSLVGQPQHF.

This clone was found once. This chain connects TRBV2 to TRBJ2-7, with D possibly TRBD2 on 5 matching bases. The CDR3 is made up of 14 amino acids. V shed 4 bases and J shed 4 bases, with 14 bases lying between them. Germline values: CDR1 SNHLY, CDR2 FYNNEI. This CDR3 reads CASSVETTRYEQYF. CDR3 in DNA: TGTGCCAGCAGTGTGGAGACTACCAGATACGAGCAGTACTTC.

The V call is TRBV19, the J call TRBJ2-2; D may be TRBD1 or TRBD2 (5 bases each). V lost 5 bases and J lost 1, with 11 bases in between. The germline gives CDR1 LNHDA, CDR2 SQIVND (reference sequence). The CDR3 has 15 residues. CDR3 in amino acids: CASSLRDGNTGELFF. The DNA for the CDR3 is TGTGCCAGTAGTCTCCGGGACGGGAACACCGGGGAGCTGTTTTTT.

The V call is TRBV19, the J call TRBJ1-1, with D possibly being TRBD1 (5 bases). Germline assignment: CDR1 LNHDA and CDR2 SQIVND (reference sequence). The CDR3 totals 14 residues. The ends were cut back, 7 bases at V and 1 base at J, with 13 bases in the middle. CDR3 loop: CASIKGIENTEAFF. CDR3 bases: TGTGCCAGTATCAAGGGGATAGAGAACACTGAAGCTTTCTTT.

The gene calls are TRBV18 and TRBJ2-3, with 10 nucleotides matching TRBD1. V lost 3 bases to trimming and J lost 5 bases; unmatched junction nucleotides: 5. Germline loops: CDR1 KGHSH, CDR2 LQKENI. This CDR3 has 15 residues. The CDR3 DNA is TGTGCCAGCTCACCTCCGACAGGGGGCGTAGATACGCAGTATTTT. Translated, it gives CASSPPTGGVDTQYF.

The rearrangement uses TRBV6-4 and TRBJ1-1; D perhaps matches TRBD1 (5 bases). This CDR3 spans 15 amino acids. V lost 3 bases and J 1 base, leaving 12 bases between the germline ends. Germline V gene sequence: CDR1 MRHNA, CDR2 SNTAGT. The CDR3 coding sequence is TGTGCCAGCAGTGAGGCTACCGGGGGGAACACTGAAGCTTTCTTT. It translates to CASSEATGGNTEAFF.

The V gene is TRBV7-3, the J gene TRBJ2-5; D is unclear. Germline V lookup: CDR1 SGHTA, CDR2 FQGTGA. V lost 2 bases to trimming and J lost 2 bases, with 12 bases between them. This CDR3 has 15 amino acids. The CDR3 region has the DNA TGTGCCAGCAGCTTATCGGGCACCCCGCAAGAGACCCAGTACTTC. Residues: CASSLSGTPQETQYF.

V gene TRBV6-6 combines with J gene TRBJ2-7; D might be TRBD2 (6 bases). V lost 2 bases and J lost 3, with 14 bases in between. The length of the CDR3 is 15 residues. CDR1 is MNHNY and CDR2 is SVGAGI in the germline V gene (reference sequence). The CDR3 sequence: CASSYGPGTGYEQYF. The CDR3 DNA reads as TGTGCCAGCAGTTACGGCCCCGGGACTGGCTACGAGCAGTACTTC.

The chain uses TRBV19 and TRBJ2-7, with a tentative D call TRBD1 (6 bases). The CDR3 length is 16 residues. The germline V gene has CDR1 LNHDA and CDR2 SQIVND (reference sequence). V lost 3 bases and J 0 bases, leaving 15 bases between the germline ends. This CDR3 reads CASSITGTLVSYEQYF. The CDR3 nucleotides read TGTGCCAGTAGTATTACGGGGACACTCGTCTCCTACGAGCAGTACTTC.

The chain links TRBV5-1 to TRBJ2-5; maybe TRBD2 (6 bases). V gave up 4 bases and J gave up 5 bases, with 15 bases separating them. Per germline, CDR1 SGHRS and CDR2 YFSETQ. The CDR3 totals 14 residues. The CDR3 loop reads CASSPLRGRETQYF. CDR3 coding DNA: TGCGCCAGCAGCCCACTCCGGGGGAGGGAGACCCAGTACTTC.

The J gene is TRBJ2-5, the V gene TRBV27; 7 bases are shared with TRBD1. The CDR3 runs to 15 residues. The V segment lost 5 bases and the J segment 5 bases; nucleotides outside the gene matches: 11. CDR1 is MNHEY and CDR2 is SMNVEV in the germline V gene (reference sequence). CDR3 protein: CASSRPGTARETQYF. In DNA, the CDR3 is TGTGCCAGCAGTAGACCCGGGACAGCGCGCGAGACCCAGTACTTC.

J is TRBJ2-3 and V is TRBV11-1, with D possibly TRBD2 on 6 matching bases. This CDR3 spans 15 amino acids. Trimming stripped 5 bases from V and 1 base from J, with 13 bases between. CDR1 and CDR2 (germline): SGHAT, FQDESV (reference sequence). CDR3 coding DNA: TGTGCCAGCAGCCAAGTTTCTAGCGGCACAGATACGCAGTATTTT. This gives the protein CASSQVSSGTDTQYF. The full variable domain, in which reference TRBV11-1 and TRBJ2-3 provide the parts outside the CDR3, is EAEVAQSPRYKITEKSQAVAFWCDPISGHATLYWYRQILGQGPELLVQFQDESVVDDSQLPKDRFSAERLKGVDSTLKIQPAELGDSAMYLCASSQVSSGTDTQYFGPGTRLTVL.

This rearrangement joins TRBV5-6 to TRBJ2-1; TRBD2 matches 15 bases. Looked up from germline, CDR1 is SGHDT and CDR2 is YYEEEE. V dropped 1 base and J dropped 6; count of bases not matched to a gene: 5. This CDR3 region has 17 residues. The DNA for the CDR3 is TGTGCCAGCAGCTTGTCCCGGACTAGCGGGAGGGGCAATGAGCAGTTCTTC. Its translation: CASSLSRTSGRGNEQFF.